This TCR beta chain is drawn from a study of blood T cell repertoires in COVID-19. Repertoires were generated with immunoSEQ multiplex PCR, while TCRdb's copy carries only in-frame clones and drops some. The table lists about 500,000 clones, 89% of them singletons. The specimen was peripheral blood. The source is a young man with COVID-19, enrolled during active disease.

The DNA of the CDR3 is TGTGCCAGCAACTCCGGGACAGGGACCAACGAGCAGTACTTC. It encodes CASNSGTGTNEQYF. The chain carries TRBV6-5 and TRBJ2-7; 9 bases are shared with TRBD1. The CDR3 length is 14 residues. With V trimmed by 7 bases and J by 5 bases, 9 bases remained unmatched. CDR1 and CDR2 (germline): MNHEY, SVGAGI.